One sample yielded the 5 T cell receptor beta chains listed below, sequenced in a study of blood T cells in healthy people across ages. Together with a sample-barcoded 5' primer, a J-beta primer mix was included in a second PCR lasting about 6 to 11 cycles. TCRdb used MiXCR to reprocess the 5' RACE reads, holding one entry per CDR3 protein. The table records about 1,500,000 distinct CDR3 sequences, approximately 30% of them present only once. The sequenced material came from blood. These receptor sequences come from a woman in her twenties or thirties in good health.

The chain is built from TRBV20-1 and TRBJ1-1; 10 bases agree with TRBD1. V lost 6 bases to trimming and J lost 0 bases; unmatched junction nucleotides: 7. This CDR3 has 15 residues. Per germline, CDR1 DFQATT and CDR2 SNEGSKA (reference sequence). The CDR3 region has the DNA TGCAGTGCCCCGACAGGGGGCGCGGTGAACACTGAAGCTTTCTTT. Translated: CSAPTGGAVNTEAFF.

This clonotype has just a few counts. The chain recombines TRBV5-5 with TRBJ1-5, with D unresolved. This CDR3 spans 15 amino acids. Trimming left V 1 base short and J 3 bases short, with 11 bases between. Germline V lookup: CDR1 SGHKS, CDR2 YYEKEE (reference sequence). The CDR3 DNA reads as TGTGCCAGCAGCTTGCTTCTACAGATCAATCAGCCCCAGCATTTT. Translating gives CASSLLLQINQPQHF.

V and J are TRBV15 and TRBJ1-6; D is possibly TRBD1 (6 bases). V was pared by 5 bases and J by 6 bases, with 14 bases between. The CDR3 consists of 15 residues. Germline lookup yields CDR1 LNHNV and CDR2 YYDKDF (reference sequence). As DNA, the CDR3 is TGTGCCACCAGCGCTACAGGGAATCGTAATTCACCCCTCCACTTT. Translation: CATSATGNRNSPLHF.

This clonotype was seen only a few times. This chain connects TRBV19 to TRBJ2-1; TRBD2 aligns across 9 bases. There are 14 residues in the CDR3. Germline trimming cut 3 bases from V and 9 bases from J; bases unmatched to any gene: 6. In germline, CDR1 is LNHDA, CDR2 SQIVND (reference sequence). CDR3 amino acids: CASSILAGGIEQFF. In DNA, the CDR3 is TGTGCCAGTAGTATTTTGGCGGGAGGGATTGAGCAGTTCTTC.

This clonotype was seen many times. The CDR3 DNA is TGCACCCCCGAGAAGAAGGAGGGTGAGACCCAGTACTTC. It encodes CTPEKKEGETQYF. The chain links TRBV20-1 to TRBJ2-5; weak D call: TRBD2 (6 bases). From germline, CDR1 is DFQATT and CDR2 SNEGSKA (reference sequence). The CDR3 length is 13 residues.